This T cell receptor beta chain was sequenced in a study of cytomegalovirus exposure and HLA in healthy donors. Looked up from germline, CDR1 is MGHRA and CDR2 is YSYEKL. The germline V and J ends were trimmed by 0 bases and 0 bases, with 15 bases remaining between them. The CDR3 is 17 amino acids. It was with 60 Vbeta and 13 Jbeta primers that the PCR ran. Data came from immunoSEQ multiplex PCR; TCRdb stores just in-frame clones and leaves some out. The table includes 140,000 to 150,000 clones, around three fifths detected once. Study outcomes and limitations: Analyses of presence/absence relied on an assumption of roughly uniform sequencing depth across donors. The listing of 150 to 200 TCR beta chains classed them as cytomegalovirus-associated.

A remark on this clone: As yet, its antigen is unknown.

The sequenced sample consisted of PBMCs. The TCR was taken from a male donor in good health and CMV-seronegative. This sequence joins TRBV4-1 and TRBJ2-7; D unresolved. The CDR3: CASSQDEAAEHSYEQYF. The DNA for the CDR3 is TGCGCCAGCAGCCAAGATGAGGCAGCAGAACACTCCTACGAGCAGTACTTC.